One sample yielded the 20 T cell receptor beta chains listed below, sequenced in a study of regulatory T cells in long-lasting Graves disease. Time point meaning: persistent/refractory GD, antithyroid drugs over 5 years with positive TRAb. The TCR library was made from RNA that had been extracted from PBMCs in TRIzol. CDR3-region Arm-PCR and iRepertoire HTBI primers produced the TCR beta libraries. TCRdb reprocessed the multiplex PCR reads via MiXCR and lists one record per CDR3 protein. The table records 450,000 or so distinct CDR3 sequences, less than 25% of them present only once. The sample here was peripheral blood mononuclear cells (PBMCs), taken when the disease was refractory, from a patient treated with antithyroid drugs. Receptors were obtained from a female donor with Graves disease.

This clonotype was counted many times. The chain joins TRBV27 to TRBJ1-5, with a possible D match to TRBD1 (6 bases). The germline CDR1 and CDR2 sequences are MNHEY and SMNVEV (reference sequence). V lost 5 bases and J 2 bases, leaving 13 bases between the germline ends. The CDR3 covers 15 residues. CDR3 region: CASSLQGLGNQPQHF. DNA for the CDR3: TGTGCCAGCAGTCTACAGGGATTAGGCAATCAGCCCCAGCATTTT.

This clonotype occurred a few times. V gene TRBV3-1 combines with J gene TRBJ1-2; D uncertain. Germline V CDR1 and CDR2: LGHDT, YNNKEL (reference sequence). V was clipped by 0 bases and J by 1 base, with 3 bases between them. The CDR3 contains 13 residues. In nucleotides, the CDR3 is TGTGCCAGCAGCCAAGAGTATAACTATGGCTACACCTTC. Protein: CASSQEYNYGYTF.

This clonotype has just a few counts. At one end the junction does not follow the germline gene, possibly because of a read error. V usage is TRBV5-1 and J usage is TRBJ2-7; D could derive from TRBD1 or TRBD2 (5 bases each). Germline lookup yields CDR1 SGHRS and CDR2 YFSETQ. The CDR3 spans 16 residues. In DNA, the CDR3 is TGCGCCGGCAGCTTGGCCAAGCAGGGTGGACTCGCCGAGCAGTACTTC. Translated: CAGSLAKQGGLAEQYF. The full variable domain, completed using reference TRBV5-1 and TRBJ2-7, is KAGVTQTPRYLIKTRGQQVTLSCSPISGHRSVSWYQQTPGQGLQFLFEYFSETQRNKGNFPGRFSGRQFSNSRSEMNVSTLELGDSALYLCAGSLAKQGGLAEQYFGPGTRLTVT.

This chain links TRBV4-1 with TRBJ2-1; D possibly corresponds to TRBD2 (5 bases). V lost 5 bases and J 9 bases, leaving 11 bases between the germline ends. Germline V gene lookup returns CDR1 MGHRA and CDR2 YSYEKL. This CDR3 has 12 residues. CDR3 DNA sequence: TGCGCCAGCAGCACGGTCGGAGGTGAGCAGTTCTTC. Its translation is CASSTVGGEQFF.

This clonotype was seen only a few times. The genes are TRBV20-1 and TRBJ2-7; D not resolved. The CDR3 extends over 11 amino acids. Germline-derived CDR1 and CDR2 are DFQATT and SNEGSKA (reference sequence). Trimming removed 0 bases at V and 4 bases at J, with 4 bases between. This CDR3 reads CSARDPYEQYF. In nucleotides, the CDR3 is TGCAGTGCTAGAGACCCTTACGAGCAGTACTTC.

This clonotype was seen many times. The CDR3 region is CASSLGTAGAKNIQYF. CDR3 coding DNA: TGCGCCAGCAGCTTGGGAACGGCGGGGGCCAAAAACATTCAGTACTTC. The chain recombines TRBV5-1 with TRBJ2-4, with D maybe TRBD2 (6 bases). The V end lost 0 bases, the J end lost 1 base, and 11 bases lay between the germline ends. This CDR3 is 16 amino acids long. Germline-derived CDR1 and CDR2 are SGHRS and YFSETQ.

The gene calls are TRBV5-1 and TRBJ2-3, with a tentative D call TRBD1 (8 bases). Trimming stripped 4 bases from V and 1 base from J, with 16 bases between. The CDR3 length is 16 residues. Germline V gives CDR1 SGHRS, CDR2 YFSETQ. In nucleotides, the CDR3 is TGCGCCAGCAGCCCGCGGACAGGGAGGGGCACAGATACGCAGTATTTT. It codes for CASSPRTGRGTDTQYF.

The chain couples TRBV6-4 to TRBJ2-3; TRBD2 agrees at 12 bases. This CDR3 comprises 16 residues. V trimming: 3 bases; J trimming: 2 bases; junction bases outside the gene matches: 3. CDR1 and CDR2 from the germline V gene are MRHNA and SNTAGT. CDR3 protein: CASSEGTSGHTDTQYF. As DNA, the CDR3 is TGTGCCAGCAGTGAAGGGACTAGCGGGCACACAGATACGCAGTATTTT.

This clonotype was detected many times. The chain links TRBV9 to TRBJ2-7; tentative D call: TRBD1 (6 bases). CDR1 is SGDLS, CDR2 YYNGEE, per germline. Trimming left V 6 bases short and J 0 bases short, with 16 bases between. The CDR3 runs 15 residues. CDR3 DNA: TGTGCCAGCATGACCAGAGAGGGGGACTCCTACGAGCAGTACTTC. It codes for CASMTREGDSYEQYF. Complete variable domain (other parts from reference TRBV9 and TRBJ2-7): DSGVTQTPKHLITATGQRVTLRCSPRSGDLSVYWYQQSLDQGLQFLIQYYNGEERAKGNILERFSAQQFPDLHSELNLSSLELGDSALYFCASMTREGDSYEQYFGPGTRLTVT.

This clonotype was found a few times. The V and J genes are TRBV20-1 and TRBJ1-3; the D gene is possibly TRBD1 (5 bases). CDR3 size: 14 residues. The germline V and J ends were trimmed by 3 bases and 0 bases, with 9 bases remaining between them. Germline CDR1 and CDR2: DFQATT and SNEGSKA (reference sequence). Written as DNA, the CDR3 is TGCAGTGCTAGCCTGACAGTCTCTGGAAACACCATATATTTT. This gives the protein CSASLTVSGNTIYF.

This clonotype has just a few counts. This chain's CDR3 is CASRNEGGSYNEQFF. The CDR3 bases are TGTGCCAGCAGGAACGAGGGGGGATCCTACAATGAGCAGTTCTTC. The gene calls are TRBV12-3 or TRBV12-4 and TRBJ2-1; TRBD1 or TRBD2 may be the D gene (6 bases each). The CDR3 length is 15 residues. V shed 6 bases and J shed 1 base, with 13 bases lying between them.

The chain recombines TRBV27 with TRBJ2-5, with unresolved D. The CDR3 has 12 amino acids. Germline loops: CDR1 MNHEY, CDR2 SMNVEV (reference sequence). V was pared by 10 bases and J by 6 bases, with 15 bases between. The chain's CDR3 is CATLGPEKTQYF. The CDR3 nucleotides are TGTGCCACTTTAGGACCGGAAAAGACCCAGTACTTC.

This clonotype showed up just a few times. The gene calls are TRBV5-1 and TRBJ1-1, with 7 bases lining up with TRBD1. Germline CDR1 and CDR2: SGHRS and YFSETQ. Trimming removed 0 bases from V and 3 bases from J; junction bases left unmatched: 8. This CDR3 has 16 amino acids. The CDR3 DNA reads as TGCGCCAGCAGCTTGGCCCTAACAGGGGCGGACACTGAAGCTTTCTTT. Its protein product is CASSLALTGADTEAFF. Using reference TRBV5-1 and TRBJ1-1 for the parts outside the CDR3, the full variable domain is KAGVTQTPRYLIKTRGQQVTLSCSPISGHRSVSWYQQTPGQGLQFLFEYFSETQRNKGNFPGRFSGRQFSNSRSEMNVSTLELGDSALYLCASSLALTGADTEAFFGQGTRLTVV.

The chain couples TRBV27 to TRBJ2-4, with 9 bases that match TRBD1. Trimming removed 8 bases from V and 8 bases from J; junction bases left unmatched: 10. Germline values: CDR1 MNHEY, CDR2 SMNVEV (reference sequence). There are 14 residues in the CDR3. CDR3 nucleotide sequence: TGTGCCAGCGGGGTGGGGACAGGGACGGACATTCAGTACTTC. The encoded protein is CASGVGTGTDIQYF.

This clonotype was recorded at least ten times. The chain combines TRBV28 with TRBJ2-4; D might be TRBD2 (6 bases). Trimming shortened V by 2 bases and J by 1 base, and 9 bases separated the two germline ends. CDR3 length: 15 amino acids. Germline V CDR1 and CDR2: MDHEN, SYDVKM. CDR3 DNA: TGTGCCAGCAGTTTACTCCGGGAGGCCAAAAACATTCAGTACTTC. Translated, it gives CASSLLREAKNIQYF.

This clonotype occurred once. The chain couples TRBV12-3 or TRBV12-4 to TRBJ1-6, with TRBD1 identical over 7 bases. J was trimmed by 9 bases and V by 6 bases; bases with no gene match: 11. The CDR3 length is 15 residues. The CDR3, as DNA: TGTGCCAGCAGCTGGGCCGGGACAGAAATTTCACCCCTCCACTTT. Translating gives CASSWAGTEISPLHF.

This clonotype was recorded a few times. V usage is TRBV20-1 and J usage is TRBJ2-1; 9 bases line up with TRBD2. This CDR3 region has 16 residues. Trimming took 1 base from V and 1 from J; bases not matched to a gene: 5. CDR1 DFQATT and CDR2 SNEGSKA come from the germline V gene (reference sequence). The CDR3 DNA follows: TGCAGTGCTAGAGGCCTAGCGGGATCGTCCTACAATGAGCAGTTCTTC. This encodes CSARGLAGSSYNEQFF.

V gene TRBV28 combines with J gene TRBJ2-1, with D tentatively TRBD1 or TRBD2 (5 bases each). V shed 6 bases and J shed 3 bases, with 12 bases lying between them. CDR1 and CDR2 (germline): MDHEN, SYDVKM. CDR3 size: 14 residues. The CDR3 coding sequence is TGTGCCAGCAGAGCCGGGGCAGACTACAATGAGCAGTTCTTC. Translated: CASRAGADYNEQFF. Full variable domain (rest looked up from reference TRBV28 and TRBJ2-1): DVKVTQSSRYLVKRTGEKVFLECVQDMDHENMFWYRQDPGLGLRLIYFSYDVKMKEKGDIPEGYSVSREKKERFSLILESASTNQTSMYLCASRAGADYNEQFFGPGTRLTVL.

This clonotype was observed at least ten times. The chain has TRBV20-1 and TRBJ1-1, with TRBD1 matching over 7 bases. V was clipped by 5 bases and J by 7 bases; unmatched bases: 7. Germline lookup yields CDR1 DFQATT and CDR2 SNEGSKA (reference sequence). The CDR3 sequence is 12 residues long. This CDR3 reads CSASDRDLEAFF. The DNA for the CDR3 is TGCAGTGCTTCCGACAGGGACCTTGAAGCTTTCTTT.

V is TRBV12-3 or TRBV12-4 and J is TRBJ1-5; perhaps TRBD1 as D (5 bases). This CDR3 has 13 residues. Trimming shortened V by 6 bases and J by 7 bases, and 13 bases separated the two germline ends. The CDR3 protein is CASSPGLTQPQHF. Written as DNA, the CDR3 is TGTGCCAGCAGCCCAGGGTTAACCCAGCCCCAGCATTTT.